Below are 7 T cell receptor beta chains sequenced from a single sample in a study of cytomegalovirus exposure and HLA in healthy donors. The primer mix had 60 Vbeta and 13 Jbeta primers. Clones were read by immunoSEQ multiplex PCR, and TCRdb kept only the in-frame ones, dropping some. Its table records approximately 58,000 clones. Material: PBMCs. These receptor sequences come from a woman aged 50 to 60 in good health and CMV-seropositive.

This chain links TRBV2 with TRBJ1-1; TRBD1 might be the D (5 bases). Germline assignment: CDR1 SNHLY and CDR2 FYNNEI. Trimming took off 3 bases at V and 7 bases at J, with 12 bases between the two ends. The CDR3 is 13 residues long. The CDR3 sequence: CASSDGRASEAFF. In DNA, the CDR3 is TGTGCCAGCAGTGACGGCAGGGCGAGTGAAGCTTTCTTT.

V and J are TRBV6-5 and TRBJ2-1, with TRBD1 identical over 8 bases. V was pared by 3 bases and J by 0 bases, with 1 base of the junction left unmatched. Germline CDR1 MNHEY, CDR2 SVGAGI. The CDR3 contains 15 residues. This chain's CDR3 is CASSYDRGSYNEQFF. DNA for the CDR3: TGTGCCAGCAGTTATGACAGGGGCTCCTACAATGAGCAGTTCTTC.

The chain uses TRBV6-5 and TRBJ2-1; 8 positions match TRBD2. CDR1 MNHEY and CDR2 SVGAGI come from the germline V gene. V was clipped by 5 bases and J by 4 bases; unmatched bases: 7. The CDR3 consists of 15 residues. The CDR3 DNA is TGTGCCAGCAGTATGCTCGGGGGGGGGTACAATGAGCAGTTCTTC. Translation: CASSMLGGGYNEQFF.

The gene calls are TRBV5-6 and TRBJ2-7; 11 positions match TRBD1. The CDR3 has 15 residues. Looked up from germline, CDR1 is SGHDT and CDR2 is YYEEEE. V was clipped by 4 bases and J by 4 bases; unmatched bases: 7. The DNA of the CDR3 is TGTGCCAGCAGCAGCGGACAGGGGGCATTGTACGAGCAGTACTTC. It codes for CASSSGQGALYEQYF.

This chain uses TRBV29-1 with TRBJ1-1, with 7 nucleotides matching TRBD1. Looked up from germline, CDR1 is SQVTM and CDR2 is ANQGSEA. Trimming removed 4 bases from V and 3 bases from J; junction bases left unmatched: 11. CDR3 size: 15 residues. The CDR3 loop is CSVVLPGQFHTEAFF. The CDR3 nucleotides are TGCAGCGTTGTTTTACCGGGACAGTTTCACACTGAAGCTTTCTTT.

The gene calls are TRBV30 and TRBJ1-4; D perhaps matches TRBD1 (5 bases). V was cut by 5 bases and J by 8 bases, with 15 bases left in between. This CDR3 contains 13 residues. Germline CDR1 reads GTSNPN; CDR2 reads SVGIG (reference sequence). The CDR3: CAWAGGFEEKLFF. The DNA of the CDR3 is TGTGCCTGGGCTGGGGGGTTTGAAGAAAAACTGTTTTTT.

The chain links TRBV30 to TRBJ2-2; 7 positions match TRBD2. After removal of 7 bases from V and 7 bases from J, the junction contained 9 bases not matched to a gene. Germline CDR1 and CDR2: GTSNPN and SVGIG (reference sequence). The CDR3 has 13 amino acids. CDR3 region: CAFISGLNGELFF. CDR3 sequence (DNA): TGTGCCTTTATTTCGGGACTAAACGGGGAGCTGTTTTTT.